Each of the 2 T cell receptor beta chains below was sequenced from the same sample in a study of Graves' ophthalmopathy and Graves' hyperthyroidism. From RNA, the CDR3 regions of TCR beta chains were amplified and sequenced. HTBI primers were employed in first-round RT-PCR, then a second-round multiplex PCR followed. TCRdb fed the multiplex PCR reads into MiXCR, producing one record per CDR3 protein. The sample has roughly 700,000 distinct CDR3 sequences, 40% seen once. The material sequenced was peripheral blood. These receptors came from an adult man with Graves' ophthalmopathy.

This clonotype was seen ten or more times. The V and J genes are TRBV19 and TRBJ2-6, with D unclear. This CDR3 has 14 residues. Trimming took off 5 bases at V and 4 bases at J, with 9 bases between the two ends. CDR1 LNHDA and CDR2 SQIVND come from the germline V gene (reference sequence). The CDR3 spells CASSDGQGANVLTF. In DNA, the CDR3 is TGTGCCAGTAGTGACGGGCAAGGGGCCAACGTCCTGACTTTC.

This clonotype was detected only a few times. CDR3 DNA sequence: TGCAGTGCTAGAGTCGCCAGGGGAGACGAGCAGTACTTC. This gives the protein CSARVARGDEQYF. The gene calls are TRBV20-1 and TRBJ2-7; perhaps TRBD1 as D (6 bases). Germline CDR1 is DFQATT and CDR2 is SNEGSKA (reference sequence). V dropped 1 base and J dropped 5 bases, with 12 bases sitting between them. The CDR3 is 13 amino acids.